The 7 T cell receptor beta chains reported below all come from one sample, sequenced in a study of regulatory T cells in long-lasting Graves disease. Indicated time point: newly diagnosed GD, antithyroid drugs for less than 3 months. Extracted RNA from PBMCs served as the source of the TCR library. According to the study, TCR beta libraries were built with iRepertoire HTBI primers and CDR3-region Arm-PCR. One entry per CDR3 protein, called by TCRdb with MiXCR from the multiplex PCR reads. The sample carries more than 350,000 distinct CDR3 sequences, about 15% recorded once. The sample was also reused in another study, on T cells in Graves' hyperthyroidism and ophthalmopathy.

Sequences were derived from peripheral blood mononuclear cells (PBMCs), sampled at new diagnosis, from a patient treated with antithyroid drugs. These receptors were taken from a woman in her twenties or thirties with Graves disease.

This clonotype has more than one count but fewer than ten. This chain joins TRBV15 and TRBJ2-1; D is possibly TRBD1 or TRBD2 (5 bases each). Trimming removed 0 bases at V and 12 bases at J, with 12 bases between. Germline V gene lookup returns CDR1 LNHNV and CDR2 YYDKDF (reference sequence). This CDR3 has 13 residues. Here the CDR3 reads CATSRDPRGRQFF. In nucleotides, the CDR3 is TGTGCCACCAGCAGAGATCCGAGGGGAAGGCAGTTCTTC.

The genes are TRBV6-5 and TRBJ2-7; 12 bases are shared with TRBD1. The CDR3 totals 13 residues. The V and J ends lost 4 bases and 8 bases, in that order; junction bases with no gene match: 3. Germline values: CDR1 MNHEY, CDR2 SVGAGI. CDR3 protein: CASSWDRGLKQYF. Written as DNA, the CDR3 is TGTGCCAGCAGTTGGGACAGGGGGCTTAAGCAGTACTTC.

This clonotype was seen at least ten times. The chain employs TRBV2 and TRBJ2-1, with a tentative D call TRBD1 (6 bases). This CDR3 is 14 amino acids long. The V gene's germline CDR1 is SNHLY and CDR2 FYNNEI. The V gene lost 5 bases and the J gene lost 3 bases, with 11 bases spanning the gap. This CDR3 reads CASSYQGIYNEQFF. The CDR3 coding sequence is TGTGCCAGCAGTTATCAGGGGATCTACAATGAGCAGTTCTTC. Combining the CDR3 with reference TRBV2 and TRBJ2-1 gives the whole variable domain EPEVTQTPSHQVTQMGQEVILRCVPISNHLYFYWYRQILGQKVEFLVSFYNNEISEKSEIFDDQFSVERPDGSNFTLKIRSTKLEDSAMYFCASSYQGIYNEQFFGPGTRLTVL.

This clonotype was counted between two and nine times. This chain's CDR3 is CAISGSGSGSRDNEQFF. The CDR3, as DNA: TGTGCCATCAGTGGGTCGGGTAGCGGGAGTAGGGACAATGAGCAGTTCTTC. The chain uses TRBV10-3 and TRBJ2-1, with 9 positions matching TRBD2. V trimming: 4 bases; J trimming: 5 bases; junction bases outside the gene matches: 12. The CDR3 contains 17 residues. CDR1 and CDR2 (germline): ENHRY, SYGVKD.

This clonotype has more than one count but fewer than ten. The rearrangement uses TRBV19 and TRBJ2-2; 12 nucleotides line up with TRBD2. Germline CDR1 and CDR2: LNHDA and SQIVND (reference sequence). This CDR3 is 17 amino acids long. V shed 2 bases, J shed 5 bases, and the junction held 6 bases outside the gene matches. In nucleotides, the CDR3 is TGTGCCAGTAGTATATCAACTAGCGGGAGGAGGACCGGGGAGCTGTTTTTT. It codes for CASSISTSGRRTGELFF.

In its sample, this clonotype was seen many times. This chain uses TRBV4-1 with TRBJ2-7; 9 bases align to TRBD2. Unmatched junction bases numbered 4, after V lost 0 bases and J lost 4 bases. Germline values: CDR1 MGHRA, CDR2 YSYEKL. CDR3 length equals 15 residues. The CDR3 protein is CASSQDPSGRYEQYF. In DNA form, the CDR3 reads TGCGCCAGCAGCCAAGATCCCAGCGGGAGGTACGAGCAGTACTTC.

This clonotype was seen many times. The J gene is TRBJ1-1, the V gene TRBV28; D may be TRBD1 (5 bases). CDR1 is MDHEN, CDR2 SYDVKM, per germline. The CDR3 length is 12 residues. Trimming cost V 4 bases and J 6 bases, with 9 bases left between them. CDR3 in DNA: TGTGCCAGCAGTTGGGGGATGCCTGAAGCTTTCTTT. This gives the protein CASSWGMPEAFF.